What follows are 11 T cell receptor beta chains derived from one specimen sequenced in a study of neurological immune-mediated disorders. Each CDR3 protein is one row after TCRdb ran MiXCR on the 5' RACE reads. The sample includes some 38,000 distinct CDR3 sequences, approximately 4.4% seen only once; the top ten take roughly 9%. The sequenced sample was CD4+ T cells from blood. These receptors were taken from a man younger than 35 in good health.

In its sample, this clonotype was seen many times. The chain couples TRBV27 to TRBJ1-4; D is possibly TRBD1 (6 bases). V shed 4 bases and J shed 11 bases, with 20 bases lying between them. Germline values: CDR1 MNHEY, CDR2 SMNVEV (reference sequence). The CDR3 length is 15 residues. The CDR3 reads CASSSGGAEGGKLFF. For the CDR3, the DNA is TGTGCCAGCAGTTCCGGGGGCGCAGAGGGTGGGAAACTGTTTTTT.

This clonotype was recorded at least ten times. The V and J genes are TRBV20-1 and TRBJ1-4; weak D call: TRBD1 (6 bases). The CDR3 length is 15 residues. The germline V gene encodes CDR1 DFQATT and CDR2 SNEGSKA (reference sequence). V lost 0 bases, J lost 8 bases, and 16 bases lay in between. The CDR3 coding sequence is TGCAGTGCTAGAGATGGGAGGGGGGCCGGGGAAAAACTGTTTTTT. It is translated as CSARDGRGAGEKLFF.

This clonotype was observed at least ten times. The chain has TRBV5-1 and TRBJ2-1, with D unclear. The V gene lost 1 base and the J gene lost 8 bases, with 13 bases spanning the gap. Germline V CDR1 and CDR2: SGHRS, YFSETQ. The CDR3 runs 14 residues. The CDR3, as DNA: TGCGCCAGCAGCTTGTTCACGGATTGGGATGAGCAGTTCTTC. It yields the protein CASSLFTDWDEQFF.

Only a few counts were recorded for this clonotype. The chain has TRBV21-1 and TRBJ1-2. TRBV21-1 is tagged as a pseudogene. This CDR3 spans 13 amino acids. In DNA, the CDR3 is TGTGCCAGCAGCAACAACGGAGACTATGGCTACACCTTC. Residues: CASSNNGDYGYTF.

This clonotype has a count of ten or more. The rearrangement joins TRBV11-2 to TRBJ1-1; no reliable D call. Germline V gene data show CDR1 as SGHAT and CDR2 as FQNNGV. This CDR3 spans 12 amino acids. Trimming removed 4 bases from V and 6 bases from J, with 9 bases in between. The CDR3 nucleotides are TGTGCCAGCAGCTCGCTAGGCGCTGAAGCTTTCTTT. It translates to CASSSLGAEAFF.

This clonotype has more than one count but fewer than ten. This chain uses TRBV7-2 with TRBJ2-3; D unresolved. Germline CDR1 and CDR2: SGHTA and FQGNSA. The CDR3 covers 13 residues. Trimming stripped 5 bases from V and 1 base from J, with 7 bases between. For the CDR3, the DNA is TGTGCCAGCAGCGCCATAGGCACAGATACGCAGTATTTT. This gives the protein CASSAIGTDTQYF.

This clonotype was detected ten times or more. The CDR3 region is CASKTGPNTGELFF. The CDR3 coding sequence is TGTGCCAGCAAGACAGGGCCGAACACCGGGGAGCTGTTTTTT. The chain recombines TRBV10-3 with TRBJ2-2; TRBD1 aligns across 7 bases. The CDR3 spans 14 residues. Trimming at V came to 10 bases and at J to 0 bases, leaving 5 bases not matched to a gene. Germline loops: CDR1 ENHRY, CDR2 SYGVKD.

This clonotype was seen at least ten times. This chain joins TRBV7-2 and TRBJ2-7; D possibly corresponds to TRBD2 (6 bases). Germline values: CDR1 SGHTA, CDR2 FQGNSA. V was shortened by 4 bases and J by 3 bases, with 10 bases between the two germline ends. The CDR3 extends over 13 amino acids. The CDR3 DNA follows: TGTGCCAGCAGCTCGGACTATATCTACGAGCAGTACTTC. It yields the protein CASSSDYIYEQYF.

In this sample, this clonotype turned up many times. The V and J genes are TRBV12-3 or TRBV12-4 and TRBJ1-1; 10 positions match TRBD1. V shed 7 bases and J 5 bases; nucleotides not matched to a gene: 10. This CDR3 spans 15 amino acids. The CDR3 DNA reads TGTGCCAGCAACCCATGGGGGACAGGGGAGACTGAAGCTTTCTTT. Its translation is CASNPWGTGETEAFF.

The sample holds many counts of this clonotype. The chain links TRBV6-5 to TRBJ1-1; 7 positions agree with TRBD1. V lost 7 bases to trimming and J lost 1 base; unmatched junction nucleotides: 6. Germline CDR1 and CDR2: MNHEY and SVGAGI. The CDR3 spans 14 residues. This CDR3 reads CASKTGTPNTEAFF. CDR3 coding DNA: TGTGCCAGCAAGACAGGGACTCCGAACACTGAAGCTTTCTTT.

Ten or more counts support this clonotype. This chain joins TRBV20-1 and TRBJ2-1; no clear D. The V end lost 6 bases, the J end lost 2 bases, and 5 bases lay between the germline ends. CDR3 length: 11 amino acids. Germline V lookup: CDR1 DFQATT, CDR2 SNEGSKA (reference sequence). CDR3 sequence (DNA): TGCAGTGCCGTTGCCTACAATGAGCAGTTCTTC. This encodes CSAVAYNEQFF.